Following are 15 T cell receptor beta chains from one sample sequenced in a study of Ad26.COV2.S vaccination and SARS-CoV-2 variants. The sample's treatment: some 19 received Ad26.COV2.S at low or high dose, single or two shots; about five received placebo; per-sample allocation not given. Sampling occurred on day 63 after the first vaccine or placebo injection. TCRdb keeps only in-frame clones here, not all; method: immunoSEQ multiplex PCR. The repertoire has around 450,000 clones, roughly 87% of them found once; the top ten carry 1.7%. The sequences come from peripheral blood, collected in a trial of Ad26.COV2.S vaccine versus placebo. These receptors were taken from a person aged 18-60 years who received the Ad26.COV2.S COVID-19 vaccine or a placebo.

A note on this clone: This same CDR3 is encoded by further DNA sequences in the sample. The chain couples TRBV3-1 (or the pseudogene TRBV3-2) to TRBJ2-5; unclear D gene. CDR3 length equals 11 residues. Germline lookup yields CDR1 LGHDT and CDR2 YNNKEL (reference sequence). The V and J ends lost 4 bases and 1 base respectively, with 1 base between them. The CDR3 reads CASSLQETQYF. The CDR3 DNA reads TGTGCCAGCAGCCTCCAAGAGACCCAGTACTTC.

The chain joins TRBV4-2 to TRBJ2-1, with 12 bases lining up with TRBD1. Germline CDR1 and CDR2: LGHNA and YNFKEQ. V trimming: 1 base; J trimming: 7 bases; junction bases outside the gene matches: 8. The CDR3 is 17 amino acids. In nucleotides, the CDR3 is TGTGCCAGCAGCCAAGCCCGGGACAGGGGGCGGAAAAATGAGCAGTTCTTC. It specifies CASSQARDRGRKNEQFF.

J is TRBJ1-1 and V is TRBV5-6; no definite D call. The CDR3 length is 14 residues. CDR1 and CDR2 (germline): SGHDT, YYEEEE. The ends were cut back, 1 base at V and 2 bases at J, with 9 bases in the middle. CDR3 coding DNA: TGTGCCAGCAGCTTGATGATGCTAAACACTGAAGCTTTCTTT. It codes for CASSLMMLNTEAFF.

The CDR3 reads CSVGQNTEAFF. Here the CDR3 DNA reads TGCAGCGTTGGGCAGAACACTGAAGCTTTCTTT. The chain uses TRBV29-1 and TRBJ1-1; D uncertain. This CDR3 is 11 amino acids long. Germline CDR1 SQVTM, CDR2 ANQGSEA. The ends were cut back, 4 bases at V and 1 base at J, with 4 bases in the middle. The full variable domain, rest sourced from reference TRBV29-1 and TRBJ1-1, is SAVISQKPSRDICQRGTSLTIQCQVDSQVTMMFWYRQQPGQSLTLIATANQGSEATYESGFVIDKFPISRPNLTFSTLTVSNMSPEDSSIYLCSVGQNTEAFFGQGTRLTVV.

The rearrangement links TRBV3-1 (or the pseudogene TRBV3-2) to TRBJ1-1; TRBD1 aligns across 9 bases. The CDR3 totals 16 residues. V lost 2 bases and J lost 4; bases outside the gene matches: 8. Germline V gene sequence: CDR1 LGHDT, CDR2 YNNKEL (reference sequence). The CDR3 DNA reads as TGTGCCAGCAGCCAACTCCCCGGACAGGGGAGCACTGAAGCTTTCTTT. This encodes CASSQLPGQGSTEAFF.

This clone was seen a single time. The J gene is TRBJ1-1, the V gene TRBV10-3; no clear D gene. V gave up 0 bases and J gave up 2 bases, with 7 bases separating them. The CDR3 sequence is 14 residues long. Germline V gene sequence: CDR1 ENHRY, CDR2 SYGVKD. As DNA, the CDR3 is TGTGCCATCAGTGAGTCGTCGGAAAACACTGAAGCTTTCTTT. Encoded protein: CAISESSENTEAFF.

CDR3 nucleotides: TGTGCCAGCAGCCCGGGACAGAGCTCCTACAATGAGCAGTTCTTC. Its translation: CASSPGQSSYNEQFF. This rearrangement joins TRBV5-8 to TRBJ2-1; 7 bases fit TRBD1. The ends lost 4 bases at V and 0 bases at J; junction bases unmatched: 4. The V gene's germline CDR1 is SGHTS and CDR2 YDEGEE. The CDR3 is 15 amino acids.

The chain recombines TRBV19 with TRBJ1-5; 8 nucleotides line up with TRBD1. Germline V gene lookup returns CDR1 LNHDA and CDR2 SQIVND (reference sequence). Trimming removed 3 bases from V and 2 bases from J; junction bases left unmatched: 9. There are 17 residues in the CDR3. CDR3 residues: CASSMGAGGGRNQPQHF. CDR3 sequence (DNA): TGTGCCAGTAGTATGGGGGCAGGGGGCGGACGCAATCAGCCCCAGCATTTT.

The chain joins TRBV15 to TRBJ2-7; D is possibly TRBD2 (7 bases). V was pared by 5 bases and J by 2 bases, with 19 bases between. Germline CDR1 and CDR2: LNHNV and YYDKDF (reference sequence). The CDR3 sequence is 16 residues long. The CDR3 bases are TGTGCCACCAGCCCCCCAGGGGAGGGAGGGACCTACGAGCAGTACTTC. Translating gives CATSPPGEGGTYEQYF.

The chain has TRBV19 and TRBJ1-4; maybe TRBD1 (5 bases). Germline values: CDR1 LNHDA, CDR2 SQIVND (reference sequence). V gave up 3 bases and J gave up 8 bases, with 13 bases separating them. The CDR3 spans 14 residues. DNA for the CDR3: TGTGCCAGTAGTATTCGGAGGACAACCGAAAAACTGTTTTTT. It yields the protein CASSIRRTTEKLFF.

The rearrangement uses TRBV19 and TRBJ1-6; TRBD1 aligns across 12 bases. The V segment lost 10 bases and the J segment 0 bases; nucleotides outside the gene matches: 16. CDR3 length equals 20 residues. Germline V gene lookup returns CDR1 LNHDA and CDR2 SQIVND (reference sequence). CDR3: CATPGTGGSRLSSYNSPLHF. DNA for the CDR3: TGTGCCACCCCAGGGACAGGGGGCTCCCGGTTGAGCTCCTATAATTCACCCCTCCACTTT.

The count of this clone is one. This rearrangement joins TRBV12-5 to TRBJ2-3, with unresolved D. The CDR3 runs to 13 residues. V was clipped by 0 bases and J by 12 bases, with 13 bases between them. Germline assignment: CDR1 LGHNT and CDR2 FRNRAP. Here the CDR3 reads CASGLVQSVNQYF. Here the CDR3 DNA reads TGTGCTAGTGGTTTGGTACAGTCCGTTAACCAGTATTTT.

The V and J genes are TRBV19 and TRBJ2-1, with 12 positions matching TRBD1. This CDR3 spans 14 amino acids. Trimming took 2 bases from V and 10 from J; bases not matched to a gene: 3. Germline V gives CDR1 LNHDA, CDR2 SQIVND (reference sequence). The CDR3 DNA reads TGTGCCAGTAGTATATTGGGGACAGGGGGCGAGCAGTTCTTC. Its translation: CASSILGTGGEQFF.

J is TRBJ1-2 and V is TRBV4-3; possible D gene TRBD1, 5 bases. Germline V gene data show CDR1 as LGHNA and CDR2 as YSLEER. Trimming took 1 base from V and 5 from J, leaving 17 bases between them. This CDR3 has 16 amino acids. CDR3 loop: CASSQGGTAFPYGYTF. The CDR3 DNA follows: TGCGCCAGCAGCCAAGGTGGGACTGCGTTCCCGTATGGCTACACCTTC.

This chain links TRBV5-6 with TRBJ1-2; D is ambiguous. Trimming left V 2 bases short and J 7 bases short, with 15 bases between. CDR3 length: 14 residues. Germline lookup yields CDR1 SGHDT and CDR2 YYEEEE. This CDR3 is CASSFYSPPGGYTF. Here the CDR3 DNA reads TGTGCCAGCAGCTTTTATAGCCCCCCGGGTGGCTACACCTTC.